One sample yielded the 15 T cell receptor beta chains listed below, sequenced in a study of blood T cell repertoires in COVID-19. TCRdb's copy holds only in-frame clones and misses some; the assay was immunoSEQ multiplex PCR. The sample holds about 74,000 clones; 87% are singletons and the top ten take 25% to 35%. Sequences were obtained from peripheral blood. These receptors came from a woman older than 75 with active or convalescent COVID-19.

The chain joins TRBV2 to TRBJ2-7; D is possibly TRBD1 (5 bases). Germline values: CDR1 SNHLY, CDR2 FYNNEI. The CDR3 is 12 amino acids. V was cut by 6 bases and J by 2 bases, with 8 bases left in between. Here the CDR3 DNA reads TGTGCCAGCAGCAGGGAACCCTACGAGCAGTACTTC. Translated, it gives CASSREPYEQYF.

J is TRBJ1-2 and V is TRBV20-1, with 8 bases fitting TRBD1. This CDR3 has 13 residues. Germline CDR1 DFQATT, CDR2 SNEGSKA (reference sequence). J was trimmed by 9 bases and V by 3 bases; bases with no gene match: 9. The CDR3 bases are TGCAGTGCTAGTTTGGACAGGGAAAGAAGCTACACCTTC. Encoded protein: CSASLDRERSYTF.

This chain connects TRBV6-6 to TRBJ1-1; D is uncertain. Germline CDR1 MNHNY, CDR2 SVGAGI (reference sequence). Trimming took off 2 bases at V and 9 bases at J, with 13 bases between the two ends. The CDR3 is 13 amino acids. The DNA of the CDR3 is TGTGCCAGCAGTTACGGTCGGGGAGCGAAAGCTTTCTTT. This encodes CASSYGRGAKAFF.

This clone was seen once. V usage is TRBV4-1 and J usage is TRBJ1-1, with D tentatively TRBD1 (5 bases). Trimming cost V 5 bases and J 11 bases, with 24 bases left between them. The CDR3 extends over 15 amino acids. Per the germline V gene, CDR1 is MGHRA and CDR2 is YSYEKL. DNA for the CDR3: TGCGCCAGCAGCGTTCTAGGTGGGGCTTCACGTATCGCTTTCTTT. It yields the protein CASSVLGGASRIAFF.

Written as DNA, the CDR3 is TGTGCCAGCAGCCACTCCGGGAACCTCCAAGAGACCCAGTACTTC. This sequence encodes CASSHSGNLQETQYF. The genes are TRBV7-2 and TRBJ2-5, with D perhaps matching TRBD2 (5 bases). The V gene's germline CDR1 is SGHTA and CDR2 FQGNSA. V shed 5 bases and J shed 1 base, with 14 bases lying between them. The CDR3 runs 15 residues.

The chain employs TRBV5-6 and TRBJ1-3; D uncertain. CDR3 length equals 13 residues. Germline lookup yields CDR1 SGHDT and CDR2 YYEEEE. Trimming stripped 5 bases from V and 0 bases from J, with 6 bases between. The CDR3 loop is CASSPVSGNTIYF. As DNA, the CDR3 is TGTGCCAGCAGTCCGGTCTCTGGAAACACCATATATTTT. Based on the CDR3 plus reference TRBV5-6 and TRBJ1-3, the full variable domain is DAGVTQSPTHLIKTRGQQVTLRCSPKSGHDTVSWYQQALGQGPQFIFQYYEEEERQRGNFPDRFSGHQFPNYSSELNVNALLLGDSALYLCASSPVSGNTIYFGEGSWLTVV.

V gene TRBV11-2 combines with J gene TRBJ2-5; D might be TRBD2 (5 bases). This CDR3 has 15 amino acids. With 5 bases removed from V and 3 bases from J, the gap between germline ends came to 16 bases. CDR1 and CDR2 (germline): SGHAT, FQNNGV. This CDR3 is CASSPLRATKETQYF. The CDR3 DNA sequence: TGTGCCAGCAGCCCCCTGAGGGCAACAAAAGAGACCCAGTACTTC.

The genes are TRBV5-6 and TRBJ1-5, with a possible D match to TRBD1 (5 bases). V dropped 0 bases and J dropped 7 bases, with 11 bases sitting between them. The CDR3 loop spans 14 amino acids. Germline CDR1 is SGHDT and CDR2 is YYEEEE. In nucleotides, the CDR3 is TGTGCCAGCAGCTTGGGGGACTTAAAGCAGCCCCAGCATTTT. Protein product: CASSLGDLKQPQHF.

This clone has a handful of counts. CDR3 residues: CSVEALGPLTGGGGSNQPQHF. CDR3 DNA: TGCAGCGTTGAAGCTCTCGGACCCTTGACAGGGGGGGGTGGTAGCAATCAGCCCCAGCATTTT. The chain is built from TRBV29-1 and TRBJ1-5; 9 nucleotides align to TRBD1. The CDR3 is made up of 21 amino acids. Germline lookup yields CDR1 SQVTM and CDR2 ANQGSEA. The ends lost 1 base at V and 0 bases at J; junction bases unmatched: 19. The full variable domain, completed using reference TRBV29-1 and TRBJ1-5, is SAVISQKPSRDICQRGTSLTIQCQVDSQVTMMFWYRQQPGQSLTLIATANQGSEATYESGFVIDKFPISRPNLTFSTLTVSNMSPEDSSIYLCSVEALGPLTGGGGSNQPQHFGDGTRLSIL.

The genes are TRBV11-2 and TRBJ1-1; D possibly corresponds to TRBD1 (5 bases). V was shortened by 7 bases and J by 3 bases, with 27 bases between the two germline ends. This CDR3 is built from 18 residues. Germline lookup yields CDR1 SGHAT and CDR2 FQNNGV. DNA for the CDR3: TGTGCCAGCAATATACCCGGGGACCGCGGGAAAGGGGACACTGAAGCTTTCTTT. Its protein is CASNIPGDRGKGDTEAFF.

V and J are TRBV5-1 and TRBJ1-1, with D maybe TRBD1 (6 bases). This CDR3 has 13 residues. V was pared by 1 base and J by 9 bases, with 13 bases between. The V gene's germline CDR1 is SGHRS and CDR2 YFSETQ. CDR3 nucleotides: TGCGCCAGCAGCTTGAGGGGGGGCGAGAAAGCTTTCTTT. Translated: CASSLRGGEKAFF. The full variable domain, in which reference TRBV5-1 and TRBJ1-1 provide the parts outside the CDR3, is KAGVTQTPRYLIKTRGQQVTLSCSPISGHRSVSWYQQTPGQGLQFLFEYFSETQRNKGNFPGRFSGRQFSNSRSEMNVSTLELGDSALYLCASSLRGGEKAFFGQGTRLTVV.

The chain couples TRBV2 to TRBJ2-5; D is perhaps TRBD2 (7 bases). Trimming removed 6 bases at V and 5 bases at J, with 16 bases between. The germline CDR1 and CDR2 sequences are SNHLY and FYNNEI. The CDR3 loop spans 14 amino acids. In DNA, the CDR3 is TGTGCCAGCAGAGGTGCGGGGGCGGTGGAGACCCAGTACTTC. This gives the protein CASRGAGAVETQYF.

V and J are TRBV10-2 and TRBJ1-6, with 9 bases matching TRBD1. V lost 7 bases and J lost 10; bases outside the gene matches: 11. The CDR3 is 15 amino acids. CDR1 is WSHSY, CDR2 SAAADI, per germline. Here the CDR3 DNA reads TGCGCCAGCACGTCCGCCGGGACAGGGACCTCACCCCTCCACTTT. Its protein product is CASTSAGTGTSPLHF.

This clone was found once. The chain joins TRBV2 to TRBJ2-7, with 7 bases that match TRBD1. With 6 bases clipped from V and 4 bases from J, the junction kept 12 bases outside the gene matches. Germline CDR1 and CDR2: SNHLY and FYNNEI. CDR3 length: 15 residues. This CDR3 reads CASRGSGDRVYEQYF. In DNA, the CDR3 is TGTGCCAGCAGAGGATCCGGAGACAGGGTTTACGAGCAGTACTTC.

The J gene is TRBJ2-5, the V gene TRBV9, with 10 bases matching TRBD2. V lost 3 bases and J lost 2; bases outside the gene matches: 13. CDR1 and CDR2 (germline): SGDLS, YYNGEE. The CDR3 runs to 18 residues. CDR3 coding DNA: TGTGCCAGCAGCGGAACTAGCGGGGACGAGGATTTTCAAGAGACCCAGTACTTC. This sequence encodes CASSGTSGDEDFQETQYF.